The T cell receptor beta chain under discussion was sequenced for a study of cytomegalovirus exposure and HLA in healthy donors. The PCR contained 60 Vbeta and 13 Jbeta primers. Sequencing used immunoSEQ multiplex PCR; TCRdb keeps in-frame clones, though not all of them. The table lists about 130,000 clones, about 73% of them singletons. Trimming cost V 4 bases and J 6 bases, with 14 bases left between them. This CDR3 is built from 14 residues. Germline V CDR1 and CDR2: SGHNT, YENEEA. This clone was observed a single time. The source is a middle-aged woman in good health and CMV-seropositive. The chain joins TRBV11-3 to TRBJ2-3, with D possibly being TRBD2 (6 bases). The sample consisted of PBMCs. CDR3 bases: TGTGCCAGCAGCTCGGGGGTCGGTTACGATACGCAGTATTTT. Translating gives CASSSGVGYDTQYF.